This T cell receptor beta chain was retrieved from a study of Ad26.COV2.S vaccination and SARS-CoV-2 variants. Treatment reported: some 20 received Ad26.COV2.S at low or high dose, single or two shots; several received placebo; per-sample allocation not given. Sample collection was performed on day 63 after the first vaccine or placebo injection. Only in-frame clones appear in the TCRdb table, and some are missing; sequencing was by immunoSEQ multiplex PCR. The sample shows 350,000 to 500,000 clones, about 88% of them seen only once. The germline CDR1 and CDR2 sequences are SGHDT and YYEEEE. The CDR3 is made up of 13 amino acids. V lost 3 bases and J 4 bases, leaving 8 bases between the germline ends.

The material was peripheral blood, obtained in a trial of Ad26.COV2.S vaccine versus placebo. The rearrangement links TRBV5-6 to TRBJ2-4; D uncertain. The TCR was taken from a person aged 18-65 years who received the Ad26.COV2.S COVID-19 vaccine or a placebo. Written as DNA, the CDR3 is TGTGCCAGCAGCTATTTAATGAAAAACATTCAGTACTTC. It specifies CASSYLMKNIQYF.